A single sample is the source of the 21 T cell receptor beta chains below, sequenced in a study of T cells in women clearing cervical HPV infection. Some clones are missing from TCRdb's copy, which holds only in-frame ones; the method was immunoSEQ multiplex PCR. The sample holds 25,000 to 35,000 clones. The source material was blood buffy coat. The receptors were gathered from a woman aged 18 to 75 with a cervical HPV16 infection that either progressed to CIN3+ or cleared (not recorded which).

In the case of this clone: From the germline J gene comes the end of the CDR3, since the read stops 3 residues before it. V usage is TRBV7-3 and J usage is TRBJ2-6; 7 bases are a match to TRBD1. The V gene end was trimmed by 5 bases and the J gene end by 2 bases; junction bases not matched to a gene: 12. CDR1 and CDR2 from the germline V gene are SGHTA and FQGTGA. This CDR3 contains 18 residues. The CDR3 reads CASSTLGDRVTGANVLTF. CDR3 bases read: TGTGCCAGCAGCACCCTAGGAGACAGGGTTACTGGGGCCAACGTC.

Points on this clone: The CDR3 end falls 3 residues outside the read, so it is completed with the germline J gene. The chain couples TRBV28 to TRBJ2-7; 12 nucleotides line up with TRBD2. Trimming cost V 3 bases and J 1 base; bases outside gene matches: 1. Germline V gives CDR1 MDHEN, CDR2 SYDVKM. The length of the CDR3 is 15 residues. The part of the CDR3 DNA that was read is TGTGCCAGCAGTTTGACTAGCGGGGGATCCTACGAG. This gives the protein CASSLTSGGSYE. The entire CDR3 protein is CASSLTSGGSYEQYF. Filled out from reference TRBV28 and TRBJ2-7, the complete variable domain reads DVKVTQSSRYLVKRTGEKVFLECVQDMDHENMFWYRQDPGLGLRLIYFSYDVKMKEKGDIPEGYSVSREKKERFSLILESASTNQTSMYLCASSLTSGGSYEQYFGPGTRLTVT.

A word on this clone: With the read ending 3 residues before the CDR3 end, the germline J gene is used to fill in that end. The rearrangement joins TRBV11-2 to TRBJ2-1; TRBD2 matches 7 bases. Trimming took 4 bases from V and 9 from J; bases not matched to a gene: 12. This CDR3 has 15 amino acids. CDR1 SGHAT and CDR2 FQNNGV come from the germline V gene. The sequenced part of the CDR3 DNA is TGTGCCAGCAGCTCCGGGACTAAGGGCATAGGTGAG. It is translated as CASSSGTKGIGE. The CDR3 as a whole reads CASSSGTKGIGEQFF. The full variable domain, with the rest looked up from reference TRBV11-2 and TRBJ2-1, is EAGVAQSPRYKIIEKRQSVAFWCNPISGHATLYWYQQILGQGPKLLIQFQNNGVVDDSQLPKDRFSAERLKGVDSTLKIQPAKLEDSAVYLCASSSGTKGIGEQFFGPGTRLTVL.

To note about this clone: From the germline J gene comes the end of the CDR3, since the read stops 3 residues before it. The V call is TRBV7-8, the J call TRBJ1-1; a possible D gene is TRBD1 (5 bases). Germline V gives CDR1 SGHVS, CDR2 FQNEAQ. The CDR3 runs 13 residues. CDR3 DNA (partial): TGTGCCAGCAGCATTAGGACGGAGGGGGAA. The encoded protein is CASSIRTEGE. The entire CDR3 reads CASSIRTEGEAFF.

A note on this clone: The CDR3 goes on 3 residues after the read ends, and that part is filled in from the germline J gene. This chain connects TRBV19 to TRBJ1-4, with D maybe TRBD1 (6 bases). Trimming took 5 bases from V and 3 from J, leaving 13 bases between them. The germline CDR1 and CDR2 sequences are LNHDA and SQIVND (reference sequence). The CDR3 is made up of 15 amino acids. CDR3 amino acids: CASSAGEPSNEKLFF. The CDR3 bases that were read are TGTGCCAGTAGTGCAGGGGAACCATCTAATGAAAAA.

With respect to this clone: The CDR3 goes on 3 residues after the read ends, and that part is filled in from the germline J gene. This rearrangement joins TRBV5-1 to TRBJ2-1; 11 positions agree with TRBD2. The CDR3 has 17 amino acids. Germline lookup yields CDR1 SGHRS and CDR2 YFSETQ. J was trimmed by 2 bases and V by 4 bases; bases with no gene match: 8. CDR3: CASSLGGLAETYNEQFF. The sequenced part of the CDR3 DNA is TGCGCCAGCAGCCTGGGGGGACTAGCGGAGACCTACAATGAG.

To note about this clone: Read data end 3 residues before the CDR3 end; the end is taken from the germline J gene. This chain links TRBV20-1 with TRBJ1-2, with 10 bases matching TRBD1. Germline values: CDR1 DFQATT, CDR2 SNEGSKA (reference sequence). This CDR3 has 13 residues. J was trimmed by 6 bases and V by 4 bases; bases with no gene match: 5. This chain's CDR3 is CSATSGTGDGYTF. Partial CDR3 DNA: TGCAGTGCTACTTCCGGGACAGGGGATGGC.

To note about this clone: With the read ending 3 residues before the CDR3 end, the germline J gene is used to fill in that end. V is TRBV7-3 and J is TRBJ2-3, with D possibly matching TRBD1 (5 bases). The V end was cut by 5 bases, the J end by 6 bases, with 15 bases between. Germline CDR1 SGHTA, CDR2 FQGTGA. This CDR3 comprises 14 residues. The CDR3 protein is CASSARAGMDTQYF. CDR3 DNA (partial): TGTGCCAGCAGCGCCCGAGCAGGGATGGATACG.

Turning to this clone: The read stops 3 residues short of the end of the CDR3; the missing end is completed from the germline J gene. The gene calls are TRBV6-4 and TRBJ2-3; TRBD2 agrees at 11 bases. The J segment lost 3 bases and the V segment lost 2 bases, leaving 7 bases of the junction unmatched. This CDR3 has 17 residues. In germline, CDR1 is MRHNA, CDR2 SNTAGT. The CDR3 protein is CASSDGIAGGPTDTQYF. The CDR3 DNA, read in part, is TGTGCCAGCAGTGACGGAATAGCGGGAGGGCCAACAGATACG.

In the case of this clone: Coverage ceases 3 residues before the CDR3 finishes, and the germline J gene fills in the end. The chain combines TRBV5-1 with TRBJ2-6; D gene unclear. From germline, CDR1 is SGHRS and CDR2 YFSETQ. V lost 4 bases and J lost 2, with 7 bases in between. The CDR3 is made up of 14 amino acids. CDR3 sequence: CASSGRPGANVLTF. The sequenced part of the CDR3 DNA is TGCGCCAGCAGCGGCCGCCCTGGGGCCAACGTC.

As regards this clone: Coverage ceases 3 residues before the CDR3 finishes, and the germline J gene fills in the end. The chain has TRBV19 and TRBJ1-2, with a possible D match to TRBD1 (6 bases). Per the germline V gene, CDR1 is LNHDA and CDR2 is SQIVND (reference sequence). The CDR3 is 17 amino acids. The sequenced CDR3 bases are TGTGCCAGTAGTTGGACTAGCGGGGGCAATCCCTCCTACGAC. Its protein product is CASSWTSGGNPSYD. The whole CDR3 sequence reads CASSWTSGGNPSYDYTF.

For this clone: The read stops 3 residues short of the end of the CDR3; the missing end is completed from the germline J gene. The chain recombines TRBV6-1 with TRBJ1-2; D is undetermined. Germline V gene data show CDR1 as MNHNS and CDR2 as SASEGT. The CDR3 totals 16 residues. CDR3 residues: CASSESIRASTDTYTF. The CDR3 DNA, read in part, is TGTGCCAGCAGTGAATCGATAAGAGCTAGCACAGATACC.

In the case of this clone: The read ends 3 residues before the CDR3 terminus; that terminus is restored from the germline J gene. The chain combines TRBV2 with TRBJ2-3; the D is unclear. Germline lookup yields CDR1 SNHLY and CDR2 FYNNEI. CDR3 length: 14 amino acids. The DNA read from the CDR3 is TGTGCCAGCAAGGTTGGCCCTGGGCAAGAGACG. This encodes CASKVGPGQET. The full CDR3 is CASKVGPGQETQYF.

With regard to this clone: The CDR3 is cut off 3 residues early in the read; its end comes from the germline J gene. V is TRBV2 and J is TRBJ2-3; D is ambiguous. Trimming pared 8 bases from V and 4 bases from J, leaving 16 bases between. This CDR3 is built from 14 residues. Germline V gene lookup returns CDR1 SNHLY and CDR2 FYNNEI. The sequenced CDR3 bases are TGTGCCAGCGCTCGCCCTGAGCCCCCAGATACG. Amino acid sequence: CASARPEPPDT. The CDR3, in full, reads CASARPEPPDTQYF.

Comment on this clone: The read comes to an end 3 residues before the CDR3 does, leaving the germline J gene to fill in the end. This chain joins TRBV30 and TRBJ1-2; 8 positions agree with TRBD1. This CDR3 has 17 residues. With 1 base clipped from V and 4 bases from J, the junction kept 14 bases outside the gene matches. CDR1 and CDR2 from the germline V gene are GTSNPN and SVGIG (reference sequence). Here the CDR3 reads CAWSGDLWTGQSYGYTF. The covered CDR3 bases are TGTGCCTGGAGTGGAGACCTGTGGACAGGGCAATCCTATGGC.

For this clone: The CDR3 end falls 3 residues outside the read, so it is completed with the germline J gene. The chain carries TRBV7-3 and TRBJ1-1; no clear D gene. The CDR3 has 16 residues. Germline V gives CDR1 SGHTA, CDR2 FQGTGA. Trimming removed 5 bases at V and 0 bases at J, with 16 bases between. CDR3 protein: CASSPYPTVVNTEAFF. Partial CDR3 DNA: TGTGCCAGCAGCCCCTACCCTACCGTGGTGAACACTGAA.

Regarding this clone: The CDR3 goes on 3 residues after the read ends, and that part is filled in from the germline J gene. The chain links TRBV28 to TRBJ2-7; D is ambiguous. Germline V gene data show CDR1 as MDHEN and CDR2 as SYDVKM. V was pared by 2 bases and J by 3 bases, with 11 bases between. CDR3 length: 14 residues. The CDR3 bases that were read are TGTGCCAGCAGTTTACGAGGTCTCAGCTACGAG. Translated, it gives CASSLRGLSYE. The whole CDR3 protein reads CASSLRGLSYEQYF.

A remark on this clone: The read is 3 residues too short to cover the CDR3 end, so that end is filled in from the germline J gene. V and J are TRBV19 and TRBJ1-4; D ambiguous. Per the germline V gene, CDR1 is LNHDA and CDR2 is SQIVND (reference sequence). This CDR3 is built from 15 residues. The V and J ends lost 6 bases and 3 bases respectively, with 14 bases between them. The CDR3 protein is CASRWRALPNEKLFF. The CDR3 DNA, read in part, is TGTGCCAGTAGGTGGAGGGCTCTCCCTAATGAAAAA.

Points on this clone: The CDR3 extends 3 residues past the end of the read, so its final part is completed from the germline J gene. The chain is built from TRBV6-1 and TRBJ1-4; maybe TRBD1 (5 bases). CDR3 length: 14 amino acids. V was shortened by 0 bases and J by 8 bases, with 10 bases between the two germline ends. CDR1 and CDR2 from the germline V gene are MNHNS and SASEGT. The CDR3: CASSEALAGEKLFF. Partial CDR3 DNA: TGTGCCAGCAGTGAAGCACTCGCAGGGGAAAAA.

With regard to this clone: The CDR3 end lies 3 residues beyond the end of the read and is filled in from the germline J gene. The rearrangement links TRBV7-7 to TRBJ2-1; D gene uncertain. Germline lookup yields CDR1 SSHAT and CDR2 FNYEAQ (reference sequence). This CDR3 has 15 amino acids. The ends were cut back, 1 base at V and 3 bases at J, with 10 bases in the middle. Incomplete CDR3 DNA: TGTGCCAGCAGCTTAGGCGGCAGCTACTACAATGAG. Translation: CASSLGGSYYNE. The full CDR3 protein reads CASSLGGSYYNEQFF.

A note on this clone: The CDR3 is cut off 3 residues early in the read; its end comes from the germline J gene. The rearrangement links TRBV30 to TRBJ2-3; TRBD2 agrees at 7 bases. The CDR3 covers 15 residues. Germline V gene sequence: CDR1 GTSNPN, CDR2 SVGIG (reference sequence). The sequenced part of the CDR3 DNA is TGTGCCTGGAGTGCCCAGCGGGGAGGATGGGAGACG. Its translation is CAWSAQRGGWET. The complete CDR3 protein is CAWSAQRGGWETQYF.